Listed here are 23 T cell receptor beta chains from one sample, sequenced in a study of blood T cells in healthy people across ages. For the second PCR, which ran for about 7 to 11 cycles, a sample-barcoded 5' primer and a J-beta primer mix were used. TCRdb processed the 5' RACE reads anew with MiXCR; each CDR3 protein has one entry. The sample lists a few hundred thousand distinct CDR3 sequences, about half occurring once. The sample consisted of blood. The receptors come from a man aged 55-75 years in good health.

There are a few counts of this clonotype. V and J are TRBV6-2 or TRBV6-3 and TRBJ2-1, with a weak D call TRBD1 (6 bases). Germline CDR1 MNHEY, CDR2 SVGEGT. V lost 6 bases and J 6 bases, leaving 18 bases between the germline ends. The CDR3 totals 15 residues. In DNA, the CDR3 is TGTGCCAGCAGCCCCCAGGGGAATCCCACCAATGAGCAGTTCTTC. This gives the protein CASSPQGNPTNEQFF.

The rearrangement uses TRBV28 and TRBJ1-5, with 7 bases lining up with TRBD1. CDR3 length: 15 residues. After removal of 3 bases from V and 3 bases from J, the junction contained 5 bases not matched to a gene. Germline CDR1 and CDR2: MDHEN and SYDVKM. CDR3: CASSFLDRDNQPQHF. In DNA, the CDR3 is TGTGCCAGCAGTTTTTTAGACAGGGACAATCAGCCCCAGCATTTT.

This clonotype came up a few times. The chain carries TRBV11-2 and TRBJ2-7, with 11 bases that match TRBD2. Germline values: CDR1 SGHAT, CDR2 FQNNGV. The junction had 5 bases not matched to a gene; V was cut back by 4 bases and J by 6 bases. This CDR3 comprises 14 residues. The CDR3 sequence is CASSSIAGGLEQYF. CDR3 DNA sequence: TGTGCCAGCAGCTCCATAGCGGGAGGGCTCGAGCAGTACTTC.

As concerns this clonotype: This could be a read error, since a much larger clone is one nucleotide away. This chain connects TRBV20-1 to TRBJ1-1, with 8 bases lining up with TRBD1. Germline CDR1 and CDR2: DFQATT and SNEGSKA (reference sequence). The CDR3 runs 17 residues. CDR3 sequence reads: CSVRDSPTGVVGTEAFF. The CDR3 bases are TGCAGTGTTAGAGATAGTCCGACAGGGGTAGTGGGCACTGAAGCTTTCTTT.

As regards this clonotype: This could be a read error, since a much larger clone is one nucleotide away. The rearrangement joins TRBV29-1 to TRBJ2-5; 13 bases are a match to TRBD2. The germline V gene has CDR1 SQVTM and CDR2 ANQGSEA. The ends lost 6 bases at V and 11 bases at J; junction bases unmatched: 12. The CDR3 has 14 amino acids. The chain's CDR3 is CSVATSGGAHEQYF. Written as DNA, the CDR3 is TGCAGCGTAGCTACTAGCGGGGGGGCCCATGAGCAGTACTTC.

This sequence joins TRBV7-3 and TRBJ2-1; 10 nucleotides line up with TRBD1. V was clipped by 4 bases and J by 13 bases; unmatched bases: 13. Germline V gene data show CDR1 as SGHTA and CDR2 as FQGTGA. There are 15 residues in the CDR3. The CDR3: CASSSGTGAGETQFF. The CDR3 DNA reads TGTGCCAGCAGCTCAGGGACAGGGGCCGGTGAGACCCAGTTCTTC.

In this sample, this clonotype turned up a few times. The chain uses TRBV2 and TRBJ2-5; perhaps D is TRBD1 or TRBD2 (6 bases each). The CDR3 totals 16 residues. The V end was cut by 7 bases, the J end by 2 bases, with 20 bases between. Germline loops: CDR1 SNHLY, CDR2 FYNNEI. The CDR3 bases are TGTGCCAGCACCACCCTGGGGGGCACGAAGCAAGAGACCCAGTACTTC. Translating it yields CASTTLGGTKQETQYF. The full variable domain, its missing parts supplied by reference TRBV2 and TRBJ2-5, is EPEVTQTPSHQVTQMGQEVILRCVPISNHLYFYWYRQILGQKVEFLVSFYNNEISEKSEIFDDQFSVERPDGSNFTLKIRSTKLEDSAMYFCASTTLGGTKQETQYFGPGTRLLVL.

This clonotype was recorded once. The rearrangement links TRBV4-2 to TRBJ1-5, with D perhaps TRBD1 (5 bases). In germline, CDR1 is LGHNA, CDR2 YNFKEQ. Trimming left V 1 base short and J 7 bases short, with 14 bases between. CDR3 length equals 15 residues. The CDR3 region is CASSQGGAEGQPQHF. CDR3 coding DNA: TGTGCCAGCAGCCAAGGGGGCGCTGAGGGACAGCCCCAGCATTTT.

DNA for the CDR3: TGTGCCAGCAGCTTAGAAGGCGGGGGGGCAACAGAGACCCAGTACTTC. Translating gives CASSLEGGGATETQYF. This rearrangement joins TRBV7-9 to TRBJ2-7, with 9 bases matching TRBD2. The closer fit of TRBJ2-5 to the DNA end suggests the J call may be wrong. The CDR3 loop spans 16 amino acids. The germline gives CDR1 SEHNR, CDR2 FQNEAQ (reference sequence).

This clonotype was seen a handful of times. The genes are TRBV7-2 and TRBJ2-5; D perhaps matches TRBD2 (6 bases). The CDR3 is 14 amino acids. CDR1 and CDR2 from the germline V gene are SGHTA and FQGNSA. Trimming removed 5 bases at V and 0 bases at J, with 10 bases between. For the CDR3, the DNA is TGTGCCAGCAGCCCCGGGGACTACCAAGAGACCCAGTACTTC. Its translation is CASSPGDYQETQYF.

The V gene is TRBV2, the J gene TRBJ2-3; D not certain. Germline CDR1 SNHLY, CDR2 FYNNEI. The CDR3 is 20 amino acids. Deletions cut 3 bases from V and 1 base from J, with 26 bases between. The CDR3 sequence: CASSDPLHSGRKGRTDTQYF. In nucleotides, the CDR3 is TGTGCCAGCAGTGATCCCCTCCATTCCGGGCGGAAAGGTCGCACAGATACGCAGTATTTT.

The chain recombines TRBV7-6 with TRBJ2-1; D is uncertain. Trimming stripped 5 bases from V and 5 bases from J, with 10 bases between. Germline V gives CDR1 SGHVS, CDR2 FNYEAQ. The CDR3 is made up of 13 amino acids. CDR3 region: CASSVGGHNEQFF. The CDR3 DNA sequence: TGTGCCAGCAGCGTAGGTGGGCACAATGAGCAGTTCTTC. The full variable domain, rest sourced from reference TRBV7-6 and TRBJ2-1, is GAGVSQSPRYKVTKRGQDVALRCDPISGHVSLYWYRQALGQGPEFLTYFNYEAQQDKSGLPNDRFSAERPEGSISTLTIQRTEQRDSAMYRCASSVGGHNEQFFGPGTRLTVL.

The V gene is TRBV12-3 or TRBV12-4, the J gene TRBJ1-4, with a tentative D call TRBD1 (6 bases). The CDR3 is 15 amino acids. V dropped 5 bases and J dropped 4 bases, with 14 bases sitting between them. The CDR3 sequence is CASSPYRAHNEKLFF. CDR3 DNA: TGTGCCAGCAGTCCGTACAGGGCCCATAATGAAAAACTGTTTTTT.

This clonotype was found a few times. The J gene is TRBJ2-4, the V gene TRBV5-1, with 10 bases aligning to TRBD1. Germline CDR1 reads SGHRS; CDR2 reads YFSETQ. The trim removed 3 bases at V and 8 bases at J, leaving 8 bases unmatched. The CDR3 totals 15 residues. CDR3 region: CASSSSTGGIDIQYF. Written as DNA, the CDR3 is TGCGCCAGCAGCTCCTCGACAGGGGGCATAGACATTCAGTACTTC.

This clonotype showed up just a few times. This chain connects TRBV10-1 to TRBJ2-5; 9 bases agree with TRBD2. Germline loops: CDR1 WNHNN, CDR2 SYGVQD (reference sequence). This CDR3 region has 17 residues. V shed 0 bases, J shed 1 base, and the junction held 6 bases outside the gene matches. The CDR3 DNA sequence: TGCGCCAGCAGTGAGTCTTTGGCTAGCGGGACCCAAGAGACCCAGTACTTC. Protein: CASSESLASGTQETQYF.

The CDR3 loop is CSAIRSGNEQYF. The CDR3 bases are TGCAGTGCTATTAGGTCGGGGAATGAGCAGTACTTC. The chain links TRBV20-1 to TRBJ2-5; D is perhaps TRBD2 (5 bases). Germline assignment: CDR1 DFQATT and CDR2 SNEGSKA (reference sequence). V was cut by 4 bases and J by 11 bases, with 17 bases left in between. The CDR3 is 12 residues long.

This clonotype was seen many times. This chain links TRBV29-1 with TRBJ2-3; D assignment may be TRBD1 or TRBD2 (6 bases each). Germline V CDR1 and CDR2: SQVTM, ANQGSEA. CDR3 length equals 14 residues. V lost 8 bases and J 3 bases, leaving 18 bases between the germline ends. The CDR3 here is CSSPFGGPTDTQYF. As DNA, the CDR3 is TGCAGCTCTCCGTTTGGGGGGCCTACAGATACGCAGTATTTT.

As DNA, the CDR3 is TGCAGCAACACGGGGGCGTCCTACAATGAGCAGTACTTC. Protein product: CSNTGASYNEQYF. The V gene is TRBV29-1, the J gene TRBJ2-1; D may be TRBD1 or TRBD2 (6 bases each). The better agreement between TRBJ2-7 and the DNA end casts doubt on the J call. CDR3 size: 13 residues. The germline V gene has CDR1 SQVTM and CDR2 ANQGSEA.

This chain uses TRBV10-1 with TRBJ2-3; 9 bases agree with TRBD2. The CDR3 runs 16 residues. V shed 5 bases, J shed 0 bases, and the junction held 6 bases outside the gene matches. Looked up from germline, CDR1 is WNHNN and CDR2 is SYGVQD (reference sequence). CDR3 in amino acids: CASSPLAGSSTDTQYF. The CDR3 coding sequence is TGCGCCAGCAGTCCGCTAGCGGGGTCTAGCACAGATACGCAGTATTTT.

This clonotype has a handful of counts. This chain links TRBV7-6 with TRBJ1-6; possibly TRBD1 for D (6 bases). There are 14 residues in the CDR3. Trimming pared 1 base from V and 9 bases from J, leaving 10 bases between. The V gene's germline CDR1 is SGHVS and CDR2 FNYEAQ. In nucleotides, the CDR3 is TGTGCCAGCAGCTTAGTACAGGGTAGTTCACCCCTCCACTTT. Its translation is CASSLVQGSSPLHF.

V and J are TRBV29-1 and TRBJ2-7; 7 positions match TRBD1. V dropped 0 bases and J dropped 2; count of bases not matched to a gene: 10. This CDR3 contains 16 residues. Germline V gives CDR1 SQVTM, CDR2 ANQGSEA. The CDR3 nucleotides are TGCAGCGTTGAAGAGGTTTTCCAGGGACAGACCTACGAGCAGTACTTC. This translates into CSVEEVFQGQTYEQYF.

This clonotype was detected only once. The chain recombines TRBV7-2 with TRBJ2-1; 7 bases agree with TRBD2. V trimming: 1 base; J trimming: 3 bases; junction bases outside the gene matches: 6. There are 16 residues in the CDR3. CDR1 and CDR2 from the germline V gene are SGHTA and FQGNSA. The CDR3 sequence is CASSLGGGTDYNEQFF. The CDR3 DNA sequence: TGTGCCAGCAGCTTAGGGGGGGGGACTGACTACAATGAGCAGTTCTTC.

This chain connects TRBV7-8 to TRBJ2-6, with unresolved D. CDR3 length: 16 residues. Trimming removed 0 bases from V and 2 bases from J, with 8 bases in between. Germline V lookup: CDR1 SGHVS, CDR2 FQNEAQ. The CDR3 coding sequence is TGTGCCAGCAGCTTAGCGCTCCGGGCTGGGGCCAACGTCCTGACTTTC. This gives the protein CASSLALRAGANVLTF. The whole variable domain, remainder taken from reference TRBV7-8 and TRBJ2-6, is GAGVSQSPRYKVAKRGQDVALRCDPISGHVSLFWYQQALGQGPEFLTYFQNEAQLDKSGLPSDRFFAERPEGSVSTLKIQRTQQEDSAVYLCASSLALRAGANVLTFGAGSRLTVL.